Each of the 6 T cell receptor beta chains below was sequenced from the same sample in a study of cytomegalovirus exposure and HLA in healthy donors. Primers for the PCR totalled 60 Vbeta and 13 Jbeta. Assay: immunoSEQ multiplex PCR; the TCRdb copy retains only in-frame clones and omits some. The sample has over 150,000 clones; roughly 77% are singletons. The specimen sequenced was PBMCs. Receptors were obtained from a man younger than 40 in good health and CMV-seropositive.

The chain carries TRBV25-1 and TRBJ2-1; the D gene is possibly TRBD1 (5 bases). The V gene lost 3 bases and the J gene lost 5 bases, with 17 bases spanning the gap. Germline V gene sequence: CDR1 MGHDK, CDR2 SYGVNS. The CDR3 sequence is 16 residues long. CDR3 sequence: CASSDSPGKIHNEQFF. The CDR3 coding sequence is TGTGCCAGCAGTGACTCCCCAGGGAAAATCCACAATGAGCAGTTCTTC.

The chain employs TRBV19 and TRBJ2-7, with a weak D call TRBD1 (5 bases). The germline V and J ends were trimmed by 6 bases and 10 bases, with 22 bases remaining between them. There are 14 residues in the CDR3. The germline CDR1 and CDR2 sequences are LNHDA and SQIVND (reference sequence). The CDR3 DNA follows: TGTGCCAGTAGCCCGGACAACCAGATGATTTCACAGTACTTC. The encoded protein is CASSPDNQMISQYF.

The J gene is TRBJ2-3, the V gene TRBV5-4, with TRBD1 matching 7 bases. The CDR3 runs to 15 residues. Germline CDR1 reads SGHNT; CDR2 reads YYREEE (reference sequence). V was clipped by 0 bases and J by 1 base; unmatched bases: 2. The CDR3 region has the DNA TGTGCCAGCAGCTTGGTCGACAGGGGCACAGATACGCAGTATTTT. Protein: CASSLVDRGTDTQYF. The variable domain in full, with the rest retrieved from reference TRBV5-4 and TRBJ2-3, is ETGVTQSPTHLIKTRGQQVTLRCSSQSGHNTVSWYQQALGQGPQFIFQYYREEENGRGNFPPRFSGLQFPNYSSELNVNALELDDSALYLCASSLVDRGTDTQYFGPGTRLTVL.

This CDR3 is CAISATSGGGSGANVLTF. In DNA form, the CDR3 reads TGTGCCATCAGTGCAACTAGCGGGGGGGGCTCTGGGGCCAACGTCCTGACTTTC. V gene TRBV10-3 combines with J gene TRBJ2-6; 13 positions match TRBD2. V trimming: 4 bases; J trimming: 0 bases; junction bases outside the gene matches: 3. Germline CDR1 and CDR2: ENHRY and SYGVKD. This CDR3 has 18 residues.

This clone was observed a single time. The chain joins TRBV4-1 to TRBJ2-5, with D maybe TRBD1 (5 bases). Germline values: CDR1 MGHRA, CDR2 YSYEKL. V lost 1 base, J lost 3 bases, and 12 bases lay in between. This CDR3 contains 15 residues. This CDR3 is CASSQALGDEETQYF. CDR3 DNA sequence: TGCGCCAGCAGCCAAGCCCTAGGGGATGAAGAGACCCAGTACTTC.

V and J are TRBV9 and TRBJ2-7, with D possibly TRBD2 on 5 matching bases. The germline V gene has CDR1 SGDLS and CDR2 YYNGEE. V was shortened by 0 bases and J by 1 base, with 8 bases between the two germline ends. The CDR3 consists of 14 residues. The CDR3 nucleotides are TGTGCCAGCAGCGTAGCGGCGGGTTCCTACGAGCAGTACTTC. Translating gives CASSVAAGSYEQYF.